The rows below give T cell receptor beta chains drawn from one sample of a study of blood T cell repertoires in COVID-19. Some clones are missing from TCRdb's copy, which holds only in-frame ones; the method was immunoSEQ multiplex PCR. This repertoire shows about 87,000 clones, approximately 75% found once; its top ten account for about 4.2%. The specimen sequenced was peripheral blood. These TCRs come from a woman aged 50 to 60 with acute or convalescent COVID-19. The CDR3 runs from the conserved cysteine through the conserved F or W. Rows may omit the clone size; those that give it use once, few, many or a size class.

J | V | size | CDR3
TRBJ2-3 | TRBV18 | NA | CASSTAGVGTDTQYF
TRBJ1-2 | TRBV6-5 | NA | CASSYSIGSYGYTF
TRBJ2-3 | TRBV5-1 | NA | CASSRSGGPGDTQYF
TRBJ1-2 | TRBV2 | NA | CASSEVAASYGYTF
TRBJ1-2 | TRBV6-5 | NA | CASTNHGVDYGYTF
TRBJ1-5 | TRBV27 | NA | CASSLLRDSNQPQHF
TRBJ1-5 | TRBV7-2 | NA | CASSLGRRETQHF
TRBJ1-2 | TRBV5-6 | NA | CASSLGGTSYGYTF
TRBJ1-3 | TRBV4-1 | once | CASSQDFASRRLSGNTIYF
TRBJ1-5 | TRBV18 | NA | CASSGTGGDQPQHF
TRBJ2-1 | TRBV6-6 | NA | CASSYSPSGVNEQFF
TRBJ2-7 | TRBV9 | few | CASSAGTAGYEQYF
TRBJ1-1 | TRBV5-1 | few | CASSLTRDTEAFF
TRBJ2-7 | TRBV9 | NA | CASSVEGVAEGYEQYF
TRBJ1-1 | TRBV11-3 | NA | CASSLGPNTEAFF
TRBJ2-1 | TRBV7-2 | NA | CASSFPTSNEQFF
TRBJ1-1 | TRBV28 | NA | CASSLGSTNTEAFF
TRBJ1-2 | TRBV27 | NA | CASSPGPGDGYTF
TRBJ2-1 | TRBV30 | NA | CAWGDRASGQFF
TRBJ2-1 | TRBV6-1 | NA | CASSERPAGEHNEQFF
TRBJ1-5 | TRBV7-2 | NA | CASSVQGANQPQHF
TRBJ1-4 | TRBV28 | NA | CASSLNRGNEKLFF
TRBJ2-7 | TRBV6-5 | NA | CASSPAGQGGIEQYF
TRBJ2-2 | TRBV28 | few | CASSSYSRASTGTGELFF
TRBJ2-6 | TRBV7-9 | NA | CASSLAGGSSGANVLTF
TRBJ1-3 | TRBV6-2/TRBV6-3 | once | CASSYAAVFSGNTIYF
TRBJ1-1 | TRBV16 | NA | CASSQPGRASGTEAFF
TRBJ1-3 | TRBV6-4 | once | CATRDDSGNTIYF
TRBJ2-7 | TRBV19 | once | CASSLWTGDYEQYF
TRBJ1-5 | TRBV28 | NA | CASSRGGTGADWSQHF
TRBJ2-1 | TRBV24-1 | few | CATSDPSDTYNEQFF
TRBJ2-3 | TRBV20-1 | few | CSASSRGARDTQYF
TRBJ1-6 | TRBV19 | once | CASSIPGNSPLHF
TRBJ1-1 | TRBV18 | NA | CASSPGGDAFF
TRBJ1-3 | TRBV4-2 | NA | CASSQVENSGNTIYF
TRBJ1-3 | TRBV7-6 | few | CASSLKQGGNTIYF
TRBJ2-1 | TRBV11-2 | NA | CASSLFSNGEQFF
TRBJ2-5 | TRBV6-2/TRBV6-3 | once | CASSPTSGGAWETQYF
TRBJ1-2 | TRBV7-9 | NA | CASTSGGLNYGYTF
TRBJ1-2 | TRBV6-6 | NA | CASSSPGVNYGYTF
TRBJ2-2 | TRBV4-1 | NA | CASSQDRSTGELFF
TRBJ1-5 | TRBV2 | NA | CASRWANQPQHF
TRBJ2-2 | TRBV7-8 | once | CASSLDTSGGRELFF
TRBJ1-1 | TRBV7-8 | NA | CASSLALGMNTEAFF
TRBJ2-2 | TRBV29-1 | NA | CSVGPGTGNPTGELFF
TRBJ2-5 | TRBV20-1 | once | CSASGGGEQETQYF
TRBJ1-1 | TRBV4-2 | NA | CASSQVVGPGTEAFF
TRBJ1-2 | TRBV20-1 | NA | CSASLDSASNYGYTF
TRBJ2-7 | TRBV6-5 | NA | CASSSDGWGDEQYF